The TCR beta chain described here comes from a study of blood T cells in healthy people across ages. It was with a sample-barcoded 5' primer and a J-beta primer mix that a second PCR of about 6 to 12 cycles was run. TCRdb used MiXCR to reprocess the 5' RACE reads, holding one entry per CDR3 protein. This sample has hundreds of thousands of distinct CDR3 sequences, with about 30% found just once. Germline lookup yields CDR1 GTSNPN and CDR2 SVGIG (reference sequence). Trimming stripped 3 bases from V and 4 bases from J, with 6 bases between. This CDR3 contains 11 residues. Findings of the study overall: Naive CD4+ cells and diversity were both higher in long-lived donors than in aged donors.

This clonotype was seen at least ten times. Its antigen remains unknown. This receptor was obtained from a woman over 75 in good health. J is TRBJ1-1 and V is TRBV30, with D unresolved. The sample consisted of blood. Here the CDR3 DNA reads TGTGCCTGGAGAGTGGGCACTGAAGCTTTCTTT. Translation gives CAWRVGTEAFF.